The 31 T cell receptor beta chains listed next were all sequenced from one sample in a study of CD4+ T cells in melanoma. The table came from immunoSEQ multiplex PCR; TCRdb's copy has only in-frame clones and leaves some out. The table shows roughly 150,000 clones, with about nine tenths occurring only once. The receptors originated from a human donor with melanoma.

This chain connects TRBV5-1 to TRBJ2-3; TRBD1 aligns across 11 bases. Germline values: CDR1 SGHRS, CDR2 YFSETQ. J was trimmed by 4 bases and V by 2 bases; bases with no gene match: 12. This CDR3 region has 18 residues. The CDR3 loop is CASSFRTGGEIRSDTQYF. Here the CDR3 DNA reads TGCGCCAGCAGCTTTAGGACAGGGGGCGAAATCAGGTCAGATACGCAGTATTTT.

This chain joins TRBV10-3 and TRBJ2-1, with 7 bases aligning to TRBD2. Per germline, CDR1 ENHRY and CDR2 SYGVKD. V was clipped by 0 bases and J by 2 bases; unmatched bases: 1. This CDR3 has 15 amino acids. CDR3 bases: TGTGCCATCAGTGAGTCAGCGGGGACCTACAATGAGCAGTTCTTC. This sequence encodes CAISESAGTYNEQFF.

V and J are TRBV5-1 and TRBJ2-3; 11 nucleotides match TRBD2. The length of the CDR3 is 16 residues. The germline V gene has CDR1 SGHRS and CDR2 YFSETQ. V was clipped by 4 bases and J by 1 base; unmatched bases: 5. Here the CDR3 DNA reads TGCGCCAGCAGCAAACAGACTAGCGGGGGCACAGATACGCAGTATTTT. Protein sequence: CASSKQTSGGTDTQYF.

V and J are TRBV6-1 and TRBJ1-5; 9 nucleotides line up with TRBD1. The CDR3 is 15 amino acids. V lost 6 bases and J lost 4; bases outside the gene matches: 7. Germline CDR1 MNHNS, CDR2 SASEGT. CDR3 DNA: TGTGCCAGCAGCGTACAGGGGGCAGAGAATCAGCCCCAGCATTTT. Amino acid sequence: CASSVQGAENQPQHF.

The chain combines TRBV5-1 with TRBJ1-4; D gene uncertain. Germline CDR1 reads SGHRS; CDR2 reads YFSETQ. V was cut by 2 bases and J by 2 bases, with 7 bases left in between. CDR3 length equals 14 residues. The DNA of the CDR3 is TGCGCCAGCAGCTTACCAGGCACTAATGAAAAACTGTTTTTT. It yields the protein CASSLPGTNEKLFF. The variable domain in full, completed from reference TRBV5-1 and TRBJ1-4, reads KAGVTQTPRYLIKTRGQQVTLSCSPISGHRSVSWYQQTPGQGLQFLFEYFSETQRNKGNFPGRFSGRQFSNSRSEMNVSTLELGDSALYLCASSLPGTNEKLFFGSGTQLSVL.

This sequence joins TRBV2 and TRBJ1-5, with D perhaps matching TRBD1 (6 bases). With 4 bases removed from V and 6 bases from J, the gap between germline ends came to 13 bases. Germline values: CDR1 SNHLY, CDR2 FYNNEI. The length of the CDR3 is 14 residues. CDR3 nucleotide sequence: TGTGCCAGCAGTGGGGGGGGCGAGGGTCAGCCCCAGCATTTT. Amino acids: CASSGGGEGQPQHF.

The rearrangement uses TRBV7-9 and TRBJ1-1, with D hard to call. The CDR3 has 14 residues. Germline V CDR1 and CDR2: SEHNR, FQNEAQ (reference sequence). V dropped 2 bases and J dropped 7 bases, with 14 bases sitting between them. The CDR3 protein is CASSLNNAGSEAFF. In nucleotides, the CDR3 is TGTGCCAGCAGCTTAAATAACGCAGGCAGTGAAGCTTTCTTT.

This chain links TRBV5-1 with TRBJ1-2, with D tentatively TRBD1 (5 bases). The CDR3 sequence is 13 residues long. V was cut by 4 bases and J by 7 bases, with 14 bases left in between. Per the germline V gene, CDR1 is SGHRS and CDR2 is YFSETQ. Here the CDR3 reads CASSESNRIGYTF. In DNA, the CDR3 is TGCGCCAGCAGCGAGAGTAACAGGATTGGCTACACCTTC. Looking up the rest from reference TRBV5-1 and TRBJ1-2 gives the full variable domain: KAGVTQTPRYLIKTRGQQVTLSCSPISGHRSVSWYQQTPGQGLQFLFEYFSETQRNKGNFPGRFSGRQFSNSRSEMNVSTLELGDSALYLCASSESNRIGYTFGSGTRLTVV.

V is TRBV6-5 and J is TRBJ1-5, with D uncertain. Germline-derived CDR1 and CDR2 are MNHEY and SVGAGI. V was clipped by 7 bases and J by 3 bases, with 10 bases between them. The CDR3 is 13 residues long. CDR3 region: CASNEGYNQPQHF. In DNA form, the CDR3 reads TGTGCCAGCAACGAGGGTTACAATCAGCCCCAGCATTTT.

The gene calls are TRBV19 and TRBJ1-3; 8 nucleotides agree with TRBD1. This CDR3 is 16 amino acids long. Germline V gives CDR1 LNHDA, CDR2 SQIVND (reference sequence). V shed 5 bases, J shed 0 bases, and the junction held 6 bases outside the gene matches. As DNA, the CDR3 is TGTGCCAGTAGTTCCCCGGACAGGGTCTCTGGAAACACCATATATTTT. Its translation is CASSSPDRVSGNTIYF.

V gene TRBV6-4 combines with J gene TRBJ1-1; D gene ambiguous. The CDR3 length is 16 residues. Trimming stripped 6 bases from V and 1 base from J, with 18 bases between. The V gene's germline CDR1 is MRHNA and CDR2 SNTAGT. The CDR3 loop is CASRDPLSVPNTEAFF. CDR3 DNA: TGTGCCAGCAGGGATCCTTTAAGTGTTCCGAACACTGAAGCTTTCTTT.

The rearrangement links TRBV13 to TRBJ1-2; tentatively, D is TRBD1 (6 bases). The CDR3 is made up of 15 amino acids. Per germline, CDR1 PRHDT and CDR2 FYEKMQ (reference sequence). V dropped 5 bases and J dropped 5 bases, with 18 bases sitting between them. In DNA, the CDR3 is TGTGCCAGCAGCAACCGACAGGATTGGAATTATGGCTACACCTTC. This codes for CASSNRQDWNYGYTF.

The DNA for the CDR3 is TGTGCCAGTCGGATCAGGGTTGGTACTAATGAAAAACTGTTTTTT. This codes for CASRIRVGTNEKLFF. V and J are TRBV19 and TRBJ1-4; the D gene is possibly TRBD1 (5 bases). The germline V and J ends were trimmed by 8 bases and 2 bases, with 15 bases remaining between them. This CDR3 is 15 amino acids long. CDR1 is LNHDA, CDR2 SQIVND, per germline (reference sequence).

A note on this clone: The sample contains more than one DNA sequence encoding this CDR3. This chain connects TRBV5-1 to TRBJ2-1, with TRBD2 matching 7 bases. The V and J ends lost 1 base and 1 base, in that order; junction bases with no gene match: 2. This CDR3 spans 15 amino acids. Germline CDR1 SGHRS, CDR2 YFSETQ. DNA for the CDR3: TGCGCCAGCAGCTTGCTGGGGGGGTCCTACAATGAGCAGTTCTTC. Protein sequence: CASSLLGGSYNEQFF.

J is TRBJ2-3 and V is TRBV9, with D uncertain. The CDR3 length is 16 residues. Per the germline V gene, CDR1 is SGDLS and CDR2 is YYNGEE. The V end was cut by 2 bases, the J end by 2 bases, with 15 bases between. DNA for the CDR3: TGTGCCAGCAGCGTTACGGCAACTTTCCTCACAGATACGCAGTATTTT. Translating it yields CASSVTATFLTDTQYF.

The V and J genes are TRBV4-1 and TRBJ1-5; D unclear. V dropped 2 bases and J dropped 7 bases, with 9 bases sitting between them. The CDR3 runs to 13 residues. Germline CDR1 is MGHRA and CDR2 is YSYEKL. CDR3 in amino acids: CASSQFERQPQHF. CDR3 DNA: TGCGCCAGCAGCCAATTTGAGAGACAGCCCCAGCATTTT.

The gene calls are TRBV7-8 and TRBJ2-3; D is possibly TRBD1 or TRBD2 (6 bases each). From germline, CDR1 is SGHVS and CDR2 FQNEAQ. Trimming removed 5 bases from V and 6 bases from J, with 21 bases in between. The CDR3 consists of 16 residues. CDR3 sequence: CASSPAVGGRSDTQYF. CDR3 nucleotides: TGTGCCAGCAGCCCCGCCGTCGGGGGCCGGTCGGATACGCAGTATTTT.

On this clone: One junction end disagrees with the germline gene, perhaps due to a read error. This rearrangement joins TRBV2 to TRBJ2-3, with 8 bases aligning to TRBD2. The CDR3 is made up of 11 amino acids. From germline, CDR1 is SNHLY and CDR2 FYNNEI. CDR3 sequence reads: CASRDSGGADF. DNA for the CDR3: TGTGCCAGCAGAGACAGCGGGGGAGCGGATTTT.

This clone turned up a few times. The gene calls are TRBV5-1 and TRBJ2-7, with no clear D. Looked up from germline, CDR1 is SGHRS and CDR2 is YFSETQ. The CDR3 is 12 amino acids. V was trimmed by 0 bases and J by 5 bases, leaving 6 bases between them. DNA of the CDR3: TGCGCCAGCAGCTTGGAAGGGCACGAGCAGTACTTC. It encodes CASSLEGHEQYF. The complete variable domain, with remaining parts taken from reference TRBV5-1 and TRBJ2-7, reads KAGVTQTPRYLIKTRGQQVTLSCSPISGHRSVSWYQQTPGQGLQFLFEYFSETQRNKGNFPGRFSGRQFSNSRSEMNVSTLELGDSALYLCASSLEGHEQYFGPGTRLTVT.

The rearrangement links TRBV6-6 to TRBJ1-1; 8 bases line up with TRBD1. There are 13 residues in the CDR3. V gave up 10 bases and J gave up 5 bases; unmatched junction bases: 9. Per the germline V gene, CDR1 is MNHNY and CDR2 is SVGAGI (reference sequence). The CDR3 DNA is TGTGCCACCGGGGACAGGATTGAGACTGAAGCTTTCTTT. Encoded protein: CATGDRIETEAFF.

The genes are TRBV6-5 and TRBJ1-5; D gene unclear. The CDR3 loop spans 13 amino acids. V was shortened by 6 bases and J by 0 bases, with 6 bases between the two germline ends. In germline, CDR1 is MNHEY, CDR2 SVGAGI. In DNA form, the CDR3 reads TGTGCCAGCAGGCGGGATAGCAATCAGCCCCAGCATTTT. Its translation: CASRRDSNQPQHF.

The chain couples TRBV5-1 to TRBJ2-2; 7 bases line up with TRBD1. The V gene's germline CDR1 is SGHRS and CDR2 YFSETQ. This CDR3 has 15 residues. J was trimmed by 1 base and V by 3 bases; bases with no gene match: 3. The CDR3 loop is CASSYGTENTGELFF. CDR3 coding DNA: TGCGCCAGCAGCTACGGGACAGAGAACACCGGGGAGCTGTTTTTT.

The V gene is TRBV7-6, the J gene TRBJ2-5, with D unresolved. V gave up 5 bases and J gave up 4 bases, with 17 bases separating them. Germline-derived CDR1 and CDR2 are SGHVS and FNYEAQ. The CDR3 loop spans 15 amino acids. The chain's CDR3 is CASSHGSGVAETQYF. CDR3 nucleotide sequence: TGTGCCAGCAGCCATGGATCTGGGGTCGCAGAGACCCAGTACTTC.

The genes are TRBV7-9 and TRBJ1-4; the D gene is possibly TRBD1 (5 bases). This CDR3 comprises 14 residues. Trimming pared 6 bases from V and 1 base from J, leaving 9 bases between. Looked up from germline, CDR1 is SEHNR and CDR2 is FQNEAQ (reference sequence). CDR3 sequence (DNA): TGTGCCAGCAGTCCTGGACAAACTAATGAAAAACTGTTTTTT. Its protein product is CASSPGQTNEKLFF.

This clone was observed a single time. J is TRBJ1-2 and V is TRBV29-1; 7 nucleotides align to TRBD1. The J segment lost 4 bases and the V segment lost 7 bases, leaving 6 bases of the junction unmatched. This CDR3 is 12 amino acids long. Germline V gene data show CDR1 as SQVTM and CDR2 as ANQGSEA. The CDR3 spells CSETGLAYGYTF. In nucleotides, the CDR3 is TGCAGCGAGACAGGGCTAGCCTATGGCTACACCTTC.

This clone appeared once. The rearrangement joins TRBV11-3 to TRBJ1-6; D not certain. The CDR3 totals 13 residues. CDR1 and CDR2 from the germline V gene are SGHNT and YENEEA. Trimming cost V 0 bases and J 10 bases, with 7 bases left between them. CDR3 coding DNA: TGTGCCAGCAGCTTAGATCCCTACTCACCCCTCCACTTT. It codes for CASSLDPYSPLHF.

The V and J genes are TRBV18 and TRBJ1-4; D is ambiguous. Trimming stripped 6 bases from V and 0 bases from J, with 14 bases between. Germline V lookup: CDR1 KGHSH, CDR2 LQKENI. The CDR3 covers 16 residues. CDR3 sequence (DNA): TGTGCCAGCTCTTCCCTTGCTCCTACAACTAATGAAAAACTGTTTTTT. As protein: CASSSLAPTTNEKLFF.

This chain connects TRBV5-1 to TRBJ1-3; D uncertain. Germline V gene data show CDR1 as SGHRS and CDR2 as YFSETQ. Trimming took 0 bases from V and 5 from J, leaving 9 bases between them. The CDR3 spans 14 residues. The CDR3: CASSLDLQRNTIYF. The CDR3 region has the DNA TGCGCCAGCAGCTTGGACCTCCAGAGAAACACCATATATTTT.

This chain joins TRBV5-4 and TRBJ1-3; D is perhaps TRBD1 (6 bases). The germline gives CDR1 SGHNT, CDR2 YYREEE (reference sequence). With 5 bases removed from V and 2 bases from J, the gap between germline ends came to 11 bases. This CDR3 contains 14 residues. DNA of the CDR3: TGTGCCAGCAGGCTAGGGGGGCCTGGAAACACCATATATTTT. Its translation is CASRLGGPGNTIYF.

This chain uses TRBV10-3 with TRBJ1-2; D is ambiguous. With 7 bases removed from V and 0 bases from J, the gap between germline ends came to 9 bases. The CDR3 loop spans 13 amino acids. Germline V gene sequence: CDR1 ENHRY, CDR2 SYGVKD. In DNA form, the CDR3 reads TGTGCCATCAAGGCGGTAGCTAACTATGGCTACACCTTC. Translation: CAIKAVANYGYTF.

The chain recombines TRBV5-1 with TRBJ2-3, with 10 positions matching TRBD1. Per germline, CDR1 SGHRS and CDR2 YFSETQ. The CDR3 totals 16 residues. After removal of 5 bases from V and 3 bases from J, the junction contained 9 bases not matched to a gene. CDR3 nucleotides: TGCGCCAGCAGTCAGGGACAGGGGCTAAGGACAGATACGCAGTATTTT. As protein: CASSQGQGLRTDTQYF. The entire variable domain, with the rest obtained from reference TRBV5-1 and TRBJ2-3, is as follows: KAGVTQTPRYLIKTRGQQVTLSCSPISGHRSVSWYQQTPGQGLQFLFEYFSETQRNKGNFPGRFSGRQFSNSRSEMNVSTLELGDSALYLCASSQGQGLRTDTQYFGPGTRLTVL.